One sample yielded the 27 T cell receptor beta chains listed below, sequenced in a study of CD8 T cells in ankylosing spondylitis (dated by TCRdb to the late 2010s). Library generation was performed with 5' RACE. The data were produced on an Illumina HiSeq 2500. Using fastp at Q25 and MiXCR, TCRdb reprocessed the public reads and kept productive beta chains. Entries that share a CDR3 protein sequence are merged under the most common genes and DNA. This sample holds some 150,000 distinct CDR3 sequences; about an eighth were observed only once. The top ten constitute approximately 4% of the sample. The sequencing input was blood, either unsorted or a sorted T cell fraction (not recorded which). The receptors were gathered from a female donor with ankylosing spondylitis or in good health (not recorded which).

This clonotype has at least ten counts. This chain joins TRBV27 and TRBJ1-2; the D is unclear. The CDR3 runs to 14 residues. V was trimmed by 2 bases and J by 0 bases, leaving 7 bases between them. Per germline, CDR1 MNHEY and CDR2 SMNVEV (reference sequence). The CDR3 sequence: CASSLKGPNYGYTF. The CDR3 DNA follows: TGTGCCAGCAGTTTAAAGGGCCCTAACTATGGCTACACCTTC.

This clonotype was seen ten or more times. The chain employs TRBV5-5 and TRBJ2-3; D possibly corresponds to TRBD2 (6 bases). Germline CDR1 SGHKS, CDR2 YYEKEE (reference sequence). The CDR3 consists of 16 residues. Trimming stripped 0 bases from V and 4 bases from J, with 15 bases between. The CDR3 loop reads CASSLGAGNGADTQYF. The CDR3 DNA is TGTGCCAGCAGCTTGGGGGCGGGAAATGGAGCAGATACGCAGTATTTT.

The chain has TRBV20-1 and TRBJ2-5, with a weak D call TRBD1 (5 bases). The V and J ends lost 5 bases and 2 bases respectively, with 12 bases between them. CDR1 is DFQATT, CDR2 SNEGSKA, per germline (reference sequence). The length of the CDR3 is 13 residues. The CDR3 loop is CSAHRQKQETQYF. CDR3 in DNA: TGCAGTGCTCACCGACAGAAGCAAGAGACCCAGTACTTC.

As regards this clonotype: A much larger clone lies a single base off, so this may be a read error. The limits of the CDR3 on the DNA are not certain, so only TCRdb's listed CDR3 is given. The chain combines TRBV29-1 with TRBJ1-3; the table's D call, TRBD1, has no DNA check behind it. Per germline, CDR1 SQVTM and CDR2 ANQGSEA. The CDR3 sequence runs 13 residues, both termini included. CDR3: CSVEVGAGNTVYF.

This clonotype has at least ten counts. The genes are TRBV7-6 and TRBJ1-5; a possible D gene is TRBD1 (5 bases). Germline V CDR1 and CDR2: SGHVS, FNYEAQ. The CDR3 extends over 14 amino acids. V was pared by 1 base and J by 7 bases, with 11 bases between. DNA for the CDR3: TGTGCCAGCAGCTTAGAGGGGACCAGCCAGCCCCAGCATTTT. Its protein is CASSLEGTSQPQHF.

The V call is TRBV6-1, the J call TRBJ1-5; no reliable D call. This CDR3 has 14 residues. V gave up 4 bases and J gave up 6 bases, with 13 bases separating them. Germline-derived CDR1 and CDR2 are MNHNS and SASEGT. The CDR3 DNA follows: TGTGCCAGCAGTGCCACGGGTAGGGCTCAGCCCCAGCATTTT. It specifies CASSATGRAQPQHF.

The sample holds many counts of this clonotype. CDR3 in DNA: TGTGCCAGCAGTCCAACTGGGGGGGATGAAAAACTGTTTTTT. Translation gives CASSPTGGDEKLFF. J is TRBJ1-4 and V is TRBV6-1; TRBD1 might be the D (5 bases). V gave up 5 bases and J gave up 6 bases, with 13 bases separating them. Germline V gives CDR1 MNHNS, CDR2 SASEGT. The CDR3 sequence is 14 residues long.

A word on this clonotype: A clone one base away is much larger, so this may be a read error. CDR3 nucleotide sequence: TGTGCCAGCGGCTCCGGACTAGCGGTCTCCTACGAGCAGTACTTC. It is translated as CASGSGLAVSYEQYF. The chain couples TRBV7-2 to TRBJ2-7; 10 nucleotides line up with TRBD2. Per germline, CDR1 SGHTA and CDR2 FQGNSA. The CDR3 runs 15 residues. The V segment lost 8 bases and the J segment 0 bases; nucleotides outside the gene matches: 7.

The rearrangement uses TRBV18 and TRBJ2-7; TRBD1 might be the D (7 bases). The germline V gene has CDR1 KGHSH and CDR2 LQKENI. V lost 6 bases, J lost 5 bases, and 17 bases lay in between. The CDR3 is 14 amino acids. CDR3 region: CASSGGGGLNEQYF. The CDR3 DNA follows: TGTGCCAGCTCCGGAGGGGGCGGGCTGAACGAGCAGTACTTC.

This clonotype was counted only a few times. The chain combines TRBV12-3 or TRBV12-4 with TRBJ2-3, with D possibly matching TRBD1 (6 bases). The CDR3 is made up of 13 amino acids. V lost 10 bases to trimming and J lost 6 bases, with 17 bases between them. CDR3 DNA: TGTGCCACCGAGTTCAGGGGAGCGGATACGCAGTATTTT. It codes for CATEFRGADTQYF.

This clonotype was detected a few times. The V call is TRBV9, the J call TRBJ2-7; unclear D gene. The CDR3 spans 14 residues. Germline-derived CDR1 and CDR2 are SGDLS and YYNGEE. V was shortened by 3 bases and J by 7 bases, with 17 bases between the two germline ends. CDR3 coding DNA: TGTGCCAGCAGCGGTGGTTTTGGGGTTCGAGAGCAGTACTTC. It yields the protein CASSGGFGVREQYF.

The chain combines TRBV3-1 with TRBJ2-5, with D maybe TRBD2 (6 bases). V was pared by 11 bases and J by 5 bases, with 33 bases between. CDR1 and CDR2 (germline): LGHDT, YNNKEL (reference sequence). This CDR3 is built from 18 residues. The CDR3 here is CASCQGGWAGNLRETQYF. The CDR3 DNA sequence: TGTGCCTCCTGCCAAGGTGGTTGGGCGGGGAATTTACGGGAGACCCAGTACTTC.

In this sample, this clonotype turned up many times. In nucleotides, the CDR3 is TGTGCCAGCAGCTCTCTAGGGACAGCCGAGCAGTACTTC. This encodes CASSSLGTAEQYF. The J gene is TRBJ2-7, the V gene TRBV7-6; 7 bases map to TRBD1. The germline V gene encodes CDR1 SGHVS and CDR2 FNYEAQ. Trimming cost V 4 bases and J 6 bases; bases outside gene matches: 6. This CDR3 has 13 amino acids.

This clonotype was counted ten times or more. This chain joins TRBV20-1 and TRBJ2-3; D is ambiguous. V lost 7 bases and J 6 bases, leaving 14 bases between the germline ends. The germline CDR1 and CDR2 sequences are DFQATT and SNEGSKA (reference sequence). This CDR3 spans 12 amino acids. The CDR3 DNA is TGCAGTGATGGCAGTTGGGTGGATACGCAGTATTTT. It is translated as CSDGSWVDTQYF.

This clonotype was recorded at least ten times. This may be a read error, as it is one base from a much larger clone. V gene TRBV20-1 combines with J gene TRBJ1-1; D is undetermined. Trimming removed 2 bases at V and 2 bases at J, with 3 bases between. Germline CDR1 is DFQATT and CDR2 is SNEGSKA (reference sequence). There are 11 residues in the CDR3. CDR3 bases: TGCAGTGCTAGATTTAACACTGAAGCTTTCTTT. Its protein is CSARFNTEAFF.

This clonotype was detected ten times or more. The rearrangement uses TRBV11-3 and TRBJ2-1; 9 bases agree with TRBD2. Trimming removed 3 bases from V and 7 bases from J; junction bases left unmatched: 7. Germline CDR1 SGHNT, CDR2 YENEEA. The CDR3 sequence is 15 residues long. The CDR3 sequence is CASSFEAGGLNEQFF. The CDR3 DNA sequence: TGTGCCAGCAGCTTTGAGGCGGGAGGGCTAAATGAGCAGTTCTTC.

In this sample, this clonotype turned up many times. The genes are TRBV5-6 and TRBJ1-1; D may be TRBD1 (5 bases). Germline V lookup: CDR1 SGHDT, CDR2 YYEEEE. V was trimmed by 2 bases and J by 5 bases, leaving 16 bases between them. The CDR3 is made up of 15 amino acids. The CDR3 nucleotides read TGTGCCAGCAGCTTTTACGGGACTCCCGGAACTGAAGCTTTCTTT. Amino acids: CASSFYGTPGTEAFF.

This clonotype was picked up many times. The CDR3 loop is CASSYWTGAQYF. The CDR3 region has the DNA TGTGCCAGCAGTTATTGGACAGGGGCGCAGTATTTT. This rearrangement joins TRBV28 to TRBJ2-3, with 9 positions matching TRBD1. In germline, CDR1 is MDHEN, CDR2 SYDVKM. CDR3 length: 12 residues. The trim removed 4 bases at V and 10 bases at J, leaving 3 bases unmatched.

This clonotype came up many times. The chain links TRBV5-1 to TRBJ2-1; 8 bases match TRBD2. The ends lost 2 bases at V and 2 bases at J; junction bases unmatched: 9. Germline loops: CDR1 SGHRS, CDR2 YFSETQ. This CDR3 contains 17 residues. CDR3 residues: CASSFGRAGRAYNEQFF. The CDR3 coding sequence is TGCGCCAGCAGCTTCGGTCGTGCCGGGAGGGCCTACAATGAGCAGTTCTTC.

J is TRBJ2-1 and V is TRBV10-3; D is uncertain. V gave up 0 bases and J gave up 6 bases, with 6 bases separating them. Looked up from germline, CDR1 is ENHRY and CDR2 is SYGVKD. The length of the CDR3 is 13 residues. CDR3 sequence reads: CAISESDTNEQFF. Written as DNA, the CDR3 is TGTGCCATCAGTGAGTCAGACACCAATGAGCAGTTCTTC.

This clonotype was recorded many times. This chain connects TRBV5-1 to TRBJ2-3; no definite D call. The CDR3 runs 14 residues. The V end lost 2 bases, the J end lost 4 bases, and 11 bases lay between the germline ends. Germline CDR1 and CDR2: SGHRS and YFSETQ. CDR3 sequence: CASSLSGLADTQYF. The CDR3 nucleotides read TGCGCCAGCAGCTTATCCGGGTTGGCAGATACGCAGTATTTT.

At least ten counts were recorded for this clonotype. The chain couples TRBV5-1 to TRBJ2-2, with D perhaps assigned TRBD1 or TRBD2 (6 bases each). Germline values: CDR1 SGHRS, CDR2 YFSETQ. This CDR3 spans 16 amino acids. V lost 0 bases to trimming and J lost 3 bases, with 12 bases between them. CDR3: CASSLATGGDTGELFF. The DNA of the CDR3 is TGCGCCAGCAGCTTGGCGACAGGCGGGGACACCGGGGAGCTGTTTTTT.

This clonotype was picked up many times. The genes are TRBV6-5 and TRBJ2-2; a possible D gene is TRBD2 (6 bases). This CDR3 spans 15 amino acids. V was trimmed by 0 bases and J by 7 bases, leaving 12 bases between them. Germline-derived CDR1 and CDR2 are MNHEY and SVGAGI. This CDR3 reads CASSYSEGRGGELFF. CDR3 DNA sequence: TGTGCCAGCAGTTACTCGGAGGGCCGCGGCGGGGAGCTGTTTTTT.

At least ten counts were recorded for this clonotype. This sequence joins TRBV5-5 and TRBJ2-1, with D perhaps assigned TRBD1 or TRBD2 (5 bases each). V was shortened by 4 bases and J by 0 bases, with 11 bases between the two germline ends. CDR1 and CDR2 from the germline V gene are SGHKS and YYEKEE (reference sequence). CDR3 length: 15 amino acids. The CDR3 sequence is CASSMRDGSYNEQFF. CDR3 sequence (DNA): TGTGCCAGCAGCATGAGGGACGGCTCCTACAATGAGCAGTTCTTC.

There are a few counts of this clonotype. The DNA of the CDR3 is TGCAGTGCTAGAGATAGCGGGAGGCGAACAGATACGCAGTATTTT. This gives the protein CSARDSGRRTDTQYF. The genes are TRBV20-1 and TRBJ2-3; TRBD2 agrees at 10 bases. With V trimmed by 0 bases and J by 3 bases, 3 bases remained unmatched. The germline V gene has CDR1 DFQATT and CDR2 SNEGSKA (reference sequence). The CDR3 contains 15 residues.

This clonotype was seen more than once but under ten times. As DNA, the CDR3 is TGTGCCAGCAGTTTAGCAGGTCACCAGGTGGCTTTCTTT. This translates into CASSLAGHQVAFF. The chain links TRBV12-3 or TRBV12-4 to TRBJ1-1; no reliable D call. This CDR3 region has 13 residues. Trimming took off 0 bases at V and 11 bases at J, with 13 bases between the two ends.

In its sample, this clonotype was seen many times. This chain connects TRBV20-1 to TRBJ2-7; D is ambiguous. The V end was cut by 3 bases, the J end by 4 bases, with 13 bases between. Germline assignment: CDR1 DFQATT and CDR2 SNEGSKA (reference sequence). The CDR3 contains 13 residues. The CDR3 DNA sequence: TGCAGTGCTAGCGGATTCCTAGGGTACGAGCAGTACTTC. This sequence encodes CSASGFLGYEQYF.